A selection of T cell receptor beta chains follows, all from one sample in a study of cytomegalovirus exposure and HLA in healthy donors. Generated by immunoSEQ multiplex PCR, the TCRdb table keeps only in-frame clones and is missing some. The repertoire holds approximately 210,000 clones, around 80% seen once, with 0.9% to 1.2% in the top ten. Sequenced sample: PBMCs. The source of these receptors is a middle-aged woman in good health and CMV-seronegative. CDR3s include the opening cysteine and the closing phenylalanine or tryptophan. D genes are given only for firm matches. Part of the rows lack a size; the others show once, few, many or a class for expanded clones.

D gene: -
J gene: TRBJ2-5
V gene: TRBV7-3
clone size: -
CDR3 DNA: TGTGCCAGCAGCTTACGGTTCCAAGAGACCCAGTACTTC
CDR3 protein: CASSLRFQETQYF

D gene: -
J gene: TRBJ2-1
V gene: TRBV7-2
clone size: -
CDR3 DNA: TGTGCCAGCAGCTCCCAAGACGGGATACGTCCGTTCTTC
CDR3 protein: CASSSQDGIRPFF

D gene: -
J gene: TRBJ2-3
V gene: TRBV30
clone size: few
CDR3 DNA: TGTGCCTGGAGTGTACTCGCTGATACGCAGTATTTT
CDR3 protein: CAWSVLADTQYF

D gene: -
J gene: TRBJ1-4
V gene: TRBV19
clone size: -
CDR3 DNA: TGTGCCAGTAGCGACCGGGGGGGCTCTAATGAAAAACTGTTTTTT
CDR3 protein: CASSDRGGSNEKLFF

D gene: TRBD2
J gene: TRBJ2-7
V gene: TRBV5-1
clone size: -
CDR3 DNA: TGCGCCAGCAGCTTGGCCGCGGGAGACCCCTCCTACGAGCAGTACTTC
CDR3 protein: CASSLAAGDPSYEQYF

D gene: -
J gene: TRBJ2-1
V gene: TRBV12-5
clone size: -
CDR3 DNA: TGTGCTAGCGGTGGTGGGAGAGCTGCGTACAATGAGCAGTTCTTC
CDR3 protein: CASGGGRAAYNEQFF

D gene: TRBD1
J gene: TRBJ2-1
V gene: TRBV4-2
clone size: -
CDR3 DNA: TGTGCCAGCAGCCAATTCCGGGACAGGGCCGACAATGAGCAGTTCTTC
CDR3 protein: CASSQFRDRADNEQFF

D gene: TRBD2
J gene: TRBJ2-3
V gene: TRBV19
clone size: -
CDR3 DNA: TGTGCCAGTAGTATTCTAGCGGGAGAGGGCACAGATACGCAGTATTTT
CDR3 protein: CASSILAGEGTDTQYF

D gene: -
J gene: TRBJ2-1
V gene: TRBV19
clone size: few
CDR3 DNA: TGTGCCAGTAAGGGGTCTAACCGCAATGAGCAGTTCTTC
CDR3 protein: CASKGSNRNEQFF

D gene: -
J gene: TRBJ1-1
V gene: TRBV15
clone size: -
CDR3 DNA: TGTGCCACCAGAAAAGGGGGAGTCACTGAAGCTTTCTTT
CDR3 protein: CATRKGGVTEAFF

D gene: TRBD2
J gene: TRBJ2-2
V gene: TRBV6-1
clone size: -
CDR3 DNA: TGTGCCAGCCGGGAGGAGGCTCGCACCGGGGAGCTGTTTTTT
CDR3 protein: CASREEARTGELFF

D gene: TRBD2
J gene: TRBJ2-3
V gene: TRBV5-6
clone size: -
CDR3 DNA: TGTGCCAGCAGCTTGGCGGGGGGAAGCACAGATACGCAGTATTTT
CDR3 protein: CASSLAGGSTDTQYF

D gene: -
J gene: TRBJ2-2
V gene: TRBV6-5
clone size: -
CDR3 DNA: TGTGCCAGCAGCTCACGAGTGAACACCGGGGAGCTGTTTTTT
CDR3 protein: CASSSRVNTGELFF

D gene: TRBD2
J gene: TRBJ2-3
V gene: TRBV5-5
clone size: -
CDR3 DNA: TGTGCCAGCAGAGCGGGGACTACCCCTTTTGGTCGATCGGATACGCAGTATTTT
CDR3 protein: CASRAGTTPFGRSDTQYF

D gene: -
J gene: TRBJ2-7
V gene: TRBV4-3
clone size: -
CDR3 DNA: TGCGCCAGCAGCGTCCTCAGGGAATCACCCTACGAGCAGTACTTC
CDR3 protein: CASSVLRESPYEQYF

D gene: -
J gene: TRBJ1-5
V gene: TRBV19
clone size: -
CDR3 DNA: TGTGCCAGTAGTATTCCTACAGGGTACCGAGATAGCAATCAGCCCCAGCATTTT
CDR3 protein: CASSIPTGYRDSNQPQHF

D gene: TRBD1
J gene: TRBJ1-4
V gene: TRBV19
clone size: -
CDR3 DNA: TGTGCCAGTAGCGAAAACAGGGGAAGGGTGTTTTTT
CDR3 protein: CASSENRGRVFF

D gene: TRBD2
J gene: TRBJ2-3
V gene: TRBV7-2
clone size: -
CDR3 DNA: TGTGCCAGCAGCCCGACCGGGACTAGCAGCCCAGATACGCAGTATTTT
CDR3 protein: CASSPTGTSSPDTQYF

D gene: -
J gene: TRBJ2-3
V gene: TRBV11-2
clone size: -
CDR3 DNA: TGTGCCAGCAGCTTCAACCCGCAGACTACAGATACGCAGTATTTT
CDR3 protein: CASSFNPQTTDTQYF

D gene: TRBD1
J gene: TRBJ1-1
V gene: TRBV5-4
clone size: few
CDR3 DNA: TGTGCCAGCAGCGACCCCGGGACAGGGGACACTGAAGCTTTCTTT
CDR3 protein: CASSDPGTGDTEAFF

D gene: TRBD2
J gene: TRBJ2-3
V gene: TRBV5-4
clone size: -
CDR3 DNA: TGTGCCAGCAGCTTGGGCGGGAGGGGGGCAGATACGCAGTATTTT
CDR3 protein: CASSLGGRGADTQYF

D gene: -
J gene: TRBJ1-3
V gene: TRBV14
clone size: few
CDR3 DNA: TGTGCCAGTCAACCAGGGATCTCTGGAAACACCATATATTTT
CDR3 protein: CASQPGISGNTIYF

D gene: TRBD2
J gene: TRBJ2-2
V gene: TRBV29-1
clone size: -
CDR3 DNA: TGCAGCGTCCCGGATCTAGCGGGACCCGGGGCCGGGGAGCTGTTTTTT
CDR3 protein: CSVPDLAGPGAGELFF

D gene: -
J gene: TRBJ2-1
V gene: TRBV7-2
clone size: -
CDR3 DNA: TGTGCCAGCAGTTCTTTCGGGGGCTACAATGAGCAGTTCTTC
CDR3 protein: CASSSFGGYNEQFF

D gene: -
J gene: TRBJ2-2
V gene: TRBV27
clone size: -
CDR3 DNA: TGTGCCAGCAGAGTAGGGGGGAACACCGGGGAGCTGTTTTTT
CDR3 protein: CASRVGGNTGELFF

D gene: TRBD1
J gene: TRBJ2-4
V gene: TRBV6-5
clone size: -
CDR3 DNA: TGTGCCAGCAGTCAAGACAGGGAAGCCAAAAACATTCAGTACTTC
CDR3 protein: CASSQDREAKNIQYF

D gene: -
J gene: TRBJ1-1
V gene: TRBV7-9
clone size: -
CDR3 DNA: TGTGCCAGCAGCGTCCGGGGGGGACGGGAGAACACTGAAGCTTTCTTT
CDR3 protein: CASSVRGGRENTEAFF

D gene: -
J gene: TRBJ1-1
V gene: TRBV21-1
clone size: -
CDR3 DNA: TGTGCCAGCAGCCGGACAGGGCCCAACACTGAAGCTTTCTTT
CDR3 protein: CASSRTGPNTEAFF

D gene: TRBD2
J gene: TRBJ2-1
V gene: TRBV7-9
clone size: -
CDR3 DNA: TGTGCCAGCAGCTTAGGACTAGCGGGGAGACCTAATGAGCAGTTCTTC
CDR3 protein: CASSLGLAGRPNEQFF

D gene: TRBD1
J gene: TRBJ1-5
V gene: TRBV18
clone size: -
CDR3 DNA: TGTGCCAGCTCACCAGACAGGGATAATCAGCCCCAGCATTTT
CDR3 protein: CASSPDRDNQPQHF

D gene: TRBD2
J gene: TRBJ2-1
V gene: TRBV14
clone size: -
CDR3 DNA: TGTGCCAGCAGCCTGGGACTAGGAGGGTACGGGGATGAGCAGTTCTTC
CDR3 protein: CASSLGLGGYGDEQFF

D gene: TRBD2
J gene: TRBJ2-2
V gene: TRBV5-8
clone size: -
CDR3 DNA: TGTGCCAGCAGCAGGGGACTAGCGGGAGGTATCGGGGAGCTGTTTTTT
CDR3 protein: CASSRGLAGGIGELFF

D gene: -
J gene: TRBJ1-1
V gene: TRBV7-9
clone size: -
CDR3 DNA: TGTGCCAGCAGCTTACCCACAGGGCCGAACACTGAAGCTTTCTTT
CDR3 protein: CASSLPTGPNTEAFF

D gene: TRBD1
J gene: TRBJ2-7
V gene: TRBV5-4
clone size: -
CDR3 DNA: TGTGCCGGAAAGACAGGGGTTATAGGCGAGCAGTACTTC
CDR3 protein: CAGKTGVIGEQYF

D gene: -
J gene: TRBJ2-2
V gene: TRBV6-5
clone size: -
CDR3 DNA: TGTGCCAGCAGCACCGAACAGGTGACCGGGGAGCTGTTTTTT
CDR3 protein: CASSTEQVTGELFF

D gene: TRBD1
J gene: TRBJ1-2
V gene: TRBV7-8
clone size: -
CDR3 DNA: TGTGCCAGCAGCGGTGGGACAGCCAGCTCTGCTAACTATGGCTACACCTTC
CDR3 protein: CASSGGTASSANYGYTF

D gene: TRBD1
J gene: TRBJ1-1
V gene: TRBV28
clone size: once
CDR3 DNA: TGTGCCAGCTACAACTTAGGCAGGGGGCAGATTAAGGAAAGAGGCACTGAAGCTTTCTTT
CDR3 protein: CASYNLGRGQIKERGTEAFF

D gene: -
J gene: TRBJ2-7
V gene: TRBV5-4
clone size: -
CDR3 DNA: TGTGCCAGCAGCTTGGCAGGACAGAACTACGAGCAGTACTTC
CDR3 protein: CASSLAGQNYEQYF

D gene: -
J gene: TRBJ2-2
V gene: TRBV6-4
clone size: few
CDR3 DNA: TGTGCCAGCAGTGTTAGCGTTAGCACCGGGGAGCTGTTTTTT
CDR3 protein: CASSVSVSTGELFF

D gene: -
J gene: TRBJ2-3
V gene: TRBV2
clone size: -
CDR3 DNA: TGTGCCAGCAGTCTTACAGATACGCAGTATTTT
CDR3 protein: CASSLTDTQYF

D gene: TRBD1
J gene: TRBJ2-1
V gene: TRBV4-1
clone size: -
CDR3 DNA: TGCGCCAGCACCTGGGGGACAGGGGGCTACAATGAGCAGTTCTTC
CDR3 protein: CASTWGTGGYNEQFF

D gene: -
J gene: TRBJ1-2
V gene: TRBV14
clone size: -
CDR3 DNA: TGTGCCAGCAGCCTCACCGGGTCAGCCCCCTATGGCTACACCTTC
CDR3 protein: CASSLTGSAPYGYTF

D gene: TRBD2
J gene: TRBJ2-5
V gene: TRBV19
clone size: -
CDR3 DNA: TGTGCCAGTAGTCCCGGGAGGGGGGGAGTGCAGTACTTC
CDR3 protein: CASSPGRGGVQYF

D gene: -
J gene: TRBJ2-3
V gene: TRBV11-3
clone size: -
CDR3 DNA: TGTGCCAGCAGCTCCGGGCGGGGCCCGGATACGCAGTATTTT
CDR3 protein: CASSSGRGPDTQYF

D gene: -
J gene: TRBJ2-1
V gene: TRBV19
clone size: -
CDR3 DNA: TGTGCCAGTAGTATTTCGGCGGGAACCATTATCGATGAGCAGTTCTTC
CDR3 protein: CASSISAGTIIDEQFF

D gene: -
J gene: TRBJ2-7
V gene: TRBV19
clone size: -
CDR3 DNA: TGTGCCAGCAGCGGGCAGAGCTCCTACGAGCAGTACTTC
CDR3 protein: CASSGQSSYEQYF

D gene: TRBD2
J gene: TRBJ2-1
V gene: TRBV5-1
clone size: -
CDR3 DNA: TGCGCCAGCAGCCTGGGGACTAGCGGGTCGCCCTCCTACAATGAGCAGTTCTTC
CDR3 protein: CASSLGTSGSPSYNEQFF

D gene: TRBD2
J gene: TRBJ2-1
V gene: TRBV19
clone size: -
CDR3 DNA: TGTGCCAGTGTCGGTGGGGCCTCGGCGGGAGCGACCTATGAGCAGTTCTTC
CDR3 protein: CASVGGASAGATYEQFF

D gene: TRBD1
J gene: TRBJ2-7
V gene: TRBV10-3
clone size: -
CDR3 DNA: TGTGCCATCAGTGAGTCCCCGGGACAGGGAACCTACGAGCAGTACTTC
CDR3 protein: CAISESPGQGTYEQYF

D gene: -
J gene: TRBJ1-4
V gene: TRBV5-1
clone size: -
CDR3 DNA: TGCGCCAGCAGCTTTTCAGGGGTAGTAGACGAAAAACTGTTTTTT
CDR3 protein: CASSFSGVVDEKLFF

D gene: TRBD2
J gene: TRBJ2-2
V gene: TRBV2
clone size: -
CDR3 DNA: TGTGCCAGCAGTGGACTAGCGGTGAGGGCGAACACCGGGGAGCTGTTTTTT
CDR3 protein: CASSGLAVRANTGELFF

D gene: TRBD1
J gene: TRBJ2-2
V gene: TRBV10-3
clone size: -
CDR3 DNA: TGTGCCATCAGGGGACAGGGGATGGGAGCCGGGGAGCTGTTTTTT
CDR3 protein: CAIRGQGMGAGELFF

D gene: -
J gene: TRBJ1-1
V gene: TRBV6-5
clone size: -
CDR3 DNA: TGTGCCAGCAGTTCGAACCGACGGAGGAACACTGAAGCTTTCTTT
CDR3 protein: CASSSNRRRNTEAFF

D gene: TRBD1
J gene: TRBJ2-2
V gene: TRBV5-1
clone size: once
CDR3 DNA: TGCGCCAGCAGCCTGAACCCCGACAGGGCTAACACCGGGGAGCTGTTTTTT
CDR3 protein: CASSLNPDRANTGELFF

D gene: -
J gene: TRBJ2-1
V gene: TRBV11-3
clone size: -
CDR3 DNA: TGTGCCAGCAGCTTAGTGTCAGGCAGCTACAATGAGCAGTTCTTC
CDR3 protein: CASSLVSGSYNEQFF